This T cell receptor beta chain was recorded in a study of blood T cell repertoires in COVID-19. Study at large: Acute-phase and convalescent COVID-19 samples originated in the United States, Italy and Spain. PBMCs, B-cell-depleted T cells, or T cells provided the cDNA or gDNA that made up the material.

In the source study's methods: Nucleated cell counts were estimated from reference gene primer amplification. The data were produced by immunoSEQ multiplex PCR, yet TCRdb's version contains in-frame clones alone and is incomplete. That table is the source of V, J and clone size, and D and trimming were worked out from the DNA. The sample carries some 150,000 clones, approximately 87% recorded once. Input material: peripheral blood. This sequence originates from a man between 45 and 60 years old who had recovered from COVID-19.

CDR3 amino acids: CASSELLNTEAFF. The CDR3 nucleotides are TGTGCCAGCAGTGAACTCCTGAACACTGAAGCTTTCTTT. The V and J genes are TRBV6-1 and TRBJ1-1; D call uncertain. The ends were cut back, 2 bases at V and 0 bases at J, with 4 bases in the middle. CDR1 is MNHNS, CDR2 SASEGT, per germline. There are 13 residues in the CDR3.